The 26 T cell receptor beta chains below were found in one sample sequenced in a study of T-cell memory formation after mild COVID-19. Via MiXCR, TCRdb re-called the 5' RACE reads, giving one row per CDR3 protein. The sample includes roughly 400,000 distinct CDR3 sequences, about a sixth of them seen just once. The sample comprised PBMCs or a T cell subset sorted from them (not recorded which). The receptors derive from a man aged 18-30 years who had mild COVID-19 (a few samples of this study predate the infection). Cell type and time point are not known.

This clonotype was observed a handful of times. J is TRBJ2-5 and V is TRBV5-1; D is uncertain. The germline gives CDR1 SGHRS, CDR2 YFSETQ. V was trimmed by 4 bases and J by 0 bases, leaving 4 bases between them. The CDR3 totals 12 residues. CDR3 residues: CASSANQETQYF. The CDR3, as DNA: TGCGCCAGCAGCGCGAACCAAGAGACCCAGTACTTC.

V usage is TRBV3-1 and J usage is TRBJ2-2; D is perhaps TRBD2 (6 bases). The germline V gene has CDR1 LGHDT and CDR2 YNNKEL (reference sequence). The CDR3 loop spans 14 amino acids. Trimming took 7 bases from V and 7 from J, leaving 16 bases between them. DNA for the CDR3: TGTGCCAGCAAGTTCGGGAGTGCGGTCGGGGAGCTGTTTTTT. Its protein is CASKFGSAVGELFF.

The J gene is TRBJ2-3, the V gene TRBV15; possible D gene TRBD2, 6 bases. This CDR3 comprises 16 residues. CDR1 and CDR2 (germline): LNHNV, YYDKDF (reference sequence). Trimming cost V 3 bases and J 0 bases, with 13 bases left between them. CDR3 DNA sequence: TGTGCCACCAGCAGGCCTTTAGCGGCTAGCACAGATACGCAGTATTTT. Protein sequence: CATSRPLAASTDTQYF.

The chain carries TRBV29-1 and TRBJ2-5; D possibly corresponds to TRBD2 (5 bases). Germline V gene lookup returns CDR1 SQVTM and CDR2 ANQGSEA. The V end lost 7 bases, the J end lost 2 bases, and 14 bases lay between the germline ends. The CDR3 is 13 amino acids. The CDR3 is CSAERGGQETQYF. The CDR3 region has the DNA TGCAGCGCAGAACGGGGTGGACAAGAGACCCAGTACTTC.

The CDR3 loop reads CASSLSTVNEQFF. CDR3 DNA: TGTGCCAGCAGTTTGTCCACAGTCAATGAGCAGTTCTTC. The chain carries TRBV27 and TRBJ2-1; no reliable D call. The CDR3 contains 13 residues. Germline assignment: CDR1 MNHEY and CDR2 SMNVEV (reference sequence). V was pared by 3 bases and J by 6 bases, with 9 bases between.

The chain links TRBV5-5 to TRBJ2-7, with 13 positions matching TRBD2. Trimming cost V 3 bases and J 3 bases; bases outside gene matches: 3. Germline V CDR1 and CDR2: SGHKS, YYEKEE (reference sequence). This CDR3 spans 15 amino acids. The CDR3 is CASSSRLAGGYEQYF. The CDR3 nucleotides are TGTGCCAGCAGCTCGAGACTAGCGGGGGGCTACGAGCAGTACTTC.

The table lists this clonotype with a few counts. The chain is built from TRBV20-1 and TRBJ2-6; unclear D gene. Germline values: CDR1 DFQATT, CDR2 SNEGSKA (reference sequence). Trimming removed 0 bases at V and 0 bases at J, with 6 bases between. The CDR3 contains 15 residues. CDR3 nucleotides: TGCAGTGCTAGAGAACCCCTCTCTGGGGCCAACGTCCTGACTTTC. Translated: CSAREPLSGANVLTF.

The chain is built from TRBV4-3 and TRBJ1-4, with D hard to call. CDR1 LGHNA and CDR2 YSLEER come from the germline V gene. This CDR3 has 11 residues. Trimming took off 4 bases at V and 10 bases at J, with 7 bases between the two ends. The CDR3 sequence: CASSLGVKLFF. The CDR3 DNA reads TGCGCCAGCAGCCTGGGCGTAAAACTGTTTTTT.

The rearrangement links TRBV11-3 to TRBJ1-1; D is uncertain. CDR1 is SGHNT, CDR2 YENEEA, per germline. Trimming pared 7 bases from V and 3 bases from J, leaving 12 bases between. The CDR3 totals 13 residues. The CDR3 DNA follows: TGTGCCAGCAAGAGGGATATCGACACTGAAGCTTTCTTT. Its translation: CASKRDIDTEAFF.

Only one count was recorded for this clonotype. The chain combines TRBV3-1 with TRBJ1-5; D gene unclear. Germline V gene lookup returns CDR1 LGHDT and CDR2 YNNKEL (reference sequence). Trimming took 0 bases from V and 5 from J, leaving 5 bases between them. The CDR3 length is 13 residues. The CDR3 loop reads CASSQEVHQPQHF. CDR3 DNA: TGTGCCAGCAGCCAAGAAGTCCATCAGCCCCAGCATTTT.

The CDR3 region has the DNA TGTGCCAGTAGTATATGGCCGAGACAGAACACTGAAGCTTTCTTT. Amino acids: CASSIWPRQNTEAFF. The chain joins TRBV19 to TRBJ1-1; D gene uncertain. Per germline, CDR1 LNHDA and CDR2 SQIVND (reference sequence). This CDR3 contains 15 residues. Trimming pared 2 bases from V and 1 base from J, leaving 11 bases between. The complete variable domain, with remaining parts taken from reference TRBV19 and TRBJ1-1, reads DGGITQSPKYLFRKEGQNVTLSCEQNLNHDAMYWYRQDPGQGLRLIYYSQIVNDFQKGDIAEGYSVSREKKESFPLTVTSAQKNPTAFYLCASSIWPRQNTEAFFGQGTRLTVV.

The rearrangement joins TRBV24-1 to TRBJ2-1; 7 positions match TRBD1. The CDR3 loop spans 15 amino acids. Germline V CDR1 and CDR2: KGHDR, SFDVKD. V was pared by 2 bases and J by 7 bases, with 7 bases of the junction left unmatched. CDR3 in DNA: TGTGCCACCAGTGATTCAGGGGGTTTGTCGAATGAGCAGTTCTTC. Amino acid sequence: CATSDSGGLSNEQFF.

This clonotype was seen more than once but under ten times. V and J are TRBV6-5 and TRBJ2-1; 7 positions agree with TRBD2. This CDR3 region has 14 residues. CDR1 and CDR2 from the germline V gene are MNHEY and SVGAGI. V was clipped by 6 bases and J by 4 bases; unmatched bases: 6. In DNA, the CDR3 is TGTGCCAGCAGAGGGAGGGGTACTTACAATGAGCAGTTCTTC. Its translation is CASRGRGTYNEQFF.

The chain combines TRBV28 with TRBJ1-2, with 10 bases that match TRBD1. The CDR3 consists of 14 residues. Trimming cost V 6 bases and J 4 bases; bases outside gene matches: 5. Germline V gene lookup returns CDR1 MDHEN and CDR2 SYDVKM. The CDR3 DNA reads TGTGCCAGCAGAGGGACAGGGGTTGGCTATGGCTACACCTTC. Protein: CASRGTGVGYGYTF.

CDR3 in amino acids: CASSSDMHYEQYV. CDR3 nucleotides: TGTGCCAGCAGCTCAGACATGCACTACGAGCAGTACGTC. The chain couples TRBV28 to TRBJ2-7; no definite D call. Between the trimmed V and J ends, which lost 6 bases and 3 bases, there was a span of 12 bases. In germline, CDR1 is MDHEN, CDR2 SYDVKM. CDR3 length equals 13 residues.

V gene TRBV4-1 combines with J gene TRBJ2-1; 8 bases match TRBD2. The CDR3 extends over 16 amino acids. The germline gives CDR1 MGHRA, CDR2 YSYEKL. Losses at the gene ends were 0 bases for V and 2 bases for J; bases not matched to a gene: 3. The CDR3 nucleotides read TGCGCCAGCAGCCAAGATCCGGGGGGGCCCTACAATGAGCAGTTCTTC. This gives the protein CASSQDPGGPYNEQFF.

V usage is TRBV20-1 and J usage is TRBJ2-4; D gene ambiguous. CDR1 and CDR2 (germline): DFQATT, SNEGSKA (reference sequence). The V and J ends lost 6 bases and 1 base respectively, with 10 bases between them. The CDR3 runs 13 residues. CDR3 sequence: CSAPFGAKNIQYF. Here the CDR3 DNA reads TGCAGTGCCCCATTTGGTGCCAAAAACATTCAGTACTTC.

This chain joins TRBV7-2 and TRBJ2-7; no reliable D call. The V gene's germline CDR1 is SGHTA and CDR2 FQGNSA. The CDR3 spans 14 residues. CDR3 residues: CASSLSGGSHEQYV. CDR3 in DNA: TGTGCCAGCAGCTTATCAGGTGGCTCCCACGAGCAGTACGTC.

The V call is TRBV7-9, the J call TRBJ1-1; tentatively, D is TRBD1 (5 bases). Germline V gene lookup returns CDR1 SEHNR and CDR2 FQNEAQ (reference sequence). The CDR3 length is 14 residues. V lost 6 bases and J 2 bases, leaving 13 bases between the germline ends. The CDR3 here is CASRSPGGNTEAFF. CDR3 DNA: TGTGCCAGCAGATCCCCGGGGGGTAACACTGAAGCTTTCTTT. Full variable domain (remainder filled in from reference TRBV7-9 and TRBJ1-1): DTGVSQNPRHKITKRGQNVTFRCDPISEHNRLYWYRQTLGQGPEFLTYFQNEAQLEKSRLLSDRFSAERPKGSFSTLEIQRTEQGDSAMYLCASRSPGGNTEAFFGQGTRLTVV.

This clonotype appeared a few times. The gene calls are TRBV5-1 and TRBJ1-4; D gene ambiguous. Trimming cost V 0 bases and J 3 bases, with 9 bases left between them. The CDR3 loop spans 15 amino acids. Germline V gene lookup returns CDR1 SGHRS and CDR2 YFSETQ. The CDR3 here is CASSLAGPPNEKLFF. The CDR3 DNA follows: TGCGCCAGCAGCTTGGCCGGCCCGCCTAATGAAAAACTGTTTTTT.

This clonotype was recorded a few times. This chain joins TRBV5-1 and TRBJ1-6; D remains ambiguous. V lost 0 bases to trimming and J lost 10 bases, with 8 bases between them. Germline V gene data show CDR1 as SGHRS and CDR2 as YFSETQ. CDR3 length: 13 amino acids. CDR3 nucleotide sequence: TGCGCCAGCAGCTTGGGGGTTTGGTCACCCCTCCACTTT. Translating gives CASSLGVWSPLHF. The entire variable domain, with the rest obtained from reference TRBV5-1 and TRBJ1-6, is as follows: KAGVTQTPRYLIKTRGQQVTLSCSPISGHRSVSWYQQTPGQGLQFLFEYFSETQRNKGNFPGRFSGRQFSNSRSEMNVSTLELGDSALYLCASSLGVWSPLHFGNGTRLTVT.

This clonotype was seen a few times. This chain connects TRBV5-1 to TRBJ2-5; D is uncertain. Trimming stripped 2 bases from V and 2 bases from J, with 13 bases between. Germline values: CDR1 SGHRS, CDR2 YFSETQ. The CDR3 has 15 residues. In DNA, the CDR3 is TGCGCCAGCAGCTTCGGTAGGGCAGCGCAAGAGACCCAGTACTTC. It codes for CASSFGRAAQETQYF.

This chain connects TRBV20-1 to TRBJ1-1; D remains unclear. The CDR3 consists of 10 residues. V was trimmed by 0 bases and J by 6 bases, leaving 2 bases between them. Per germline, CDR1 DFQATT and CDR2 SNEGSKA (reference sequence). DNA for the CDR3: TGCAGTGCTAGAGAAGCTGAAGCTTTCTTT. Encoded protein: CSAREAEAFF.

The CDR3, as DNA: TGCGCCAGCAGCTTGTACGGACTAGCGGACTTACAAGAGACCCAGTACTTC. Translating gives CASSLYGLADLQETQYF. This chain uses TRBV5-1 with TRBJ2-5, with 10 bases that match TRBD2. Trimming at V came to 1 base and at J to 2 bases, leaving 8 bases not matched to a gene. Germline assignment: CDR1 SGHRS and CDR2 YFSETQ. The CDR3 has 17 amino acids.

The chain combines TRBV20-1 with TRBJ2-5; no firm D call. This CDR3 comprises 14 residues. In germline, CDR1 is DFQATT, CDR2 SNEGSKA (reference sequence). V was shortened by 1 base and J by 1 base, with 10 bases between the two germline ends. This CDR3 reads CSARVVSIQETQYF. As DNA, the CDR3 is TGCAGTGCTAGAGTGGTGTCTATCCAAGAGACCCAGTACTTC.

This rearrangement joins TRBV6-5 to TRBJ2-2; unclear D gene. V was clipped by 7 bases and J by 7 bases, with 13 bases between them. Germline V CDR1 and CDR2: MNHEY, SVGAGI. The CDR3 loop spans 13 amino acids. The CDR3 DNA is TGTGCCAGCACCAAGACTGGGTACGGGGAGCTGTTTTTT. As protein: CASTKTGYGELFF.